The rows below give T cell receptor beta chains drawn from one sample of a study of metastatic and nonmetastatic thyroid tumors. TCRdb re-processed the PCR reads through MiXCR. The sample yields more than 5,500 clones, over 15% seen once. Sequencing was done on a sample of adjacent normal tissue. These receptors were collected from a male donor with papillary thyroid cancer or a benign thyroid nodule (not recorded which). Some clones in this sample may be carry-over from other donors' samples. CDR3s include the opening cysteine and the closing phenylalanine or tryptophan. The D gene is left open where the match is weak. Part of the rows lack a size; the others show once, few, many or a class for expanded clones.

>TRBD1|TRBV5-6|-|TRBJ1-4
TGTGCCAGCAGCTCTGGACAGGGTTCGACTAATGAAAAACTGTTTTTT
CASSSGQGSTNEKLFF
>-|TRBV29-1|-|TRBJ2-1
TGCAGCGTTAGTCCGGGGGATGAGCAGTTCTTC
CSVSPGDEQFF
>-|TRBV6-2/TRBV6-3|few|TRBJ2-3
TGTGCCAGCAGTTTCGGAGGGGCTACGCAGTATTTT
CASSFGGATQYF
>-|TRBV6-1|large|TRBJ1-1
TGTGCCAGCAGTTCAGGACAGATTGAAGCTTTCTTT
CASSSGQIEAFF
>-|TRBV5-6|many|TRBJ1-2
TGTGCCAGCAGCTTGTCGTCGGGGGATGGCTACACCTTC
CASSLSSGDGYTF
>-|TRBV28|-|TRBJ1-6
TGTGCCAGCAGTACAAAGTGGCCTATATATAATTCACCCCTCCACTTT
CASSTKWPIYNSPLHF
>TRBD2|TRBV19|-|TRBJ2-3
TGTGCCAGTAGTATCACGGCGGGGGTAAGGGTCTTTGGCACAGATACGCAGTATTTT
CASSITAGVRVFGTDTQYF
>TRBD2|TRBV6-2/TRBV6-3|few|TRBJ2-3
TGTGCCAGCAAATCTAGCGGGACTAGCACAGATACGCAGTATTTT
CASKSSGTSTDTQYF
>-|TRBV28|many|TRBJ2-1
TGTGCCAGCAGTTCTCGGACGCTCGTCGATGAGCAGTTCTTC
CASSSRTLVDEQFF
>TRBD1|TRBV20-1|-|TRBJ1-2
TGCAGTGCTAGGCGAGGGGACAGGTTTCGTTCTAACTATGGCTACACCTTC
CSARRGDRFRSNYGYTF
>-|TRBV7-6|-|TRBJ2-2
TGTGCCAGCAGCTTGGCCGGGCTGGCAGGTGGCGGGGAGCTGTTTTTT
CASSLAGLAGGGELFF
>TRBD1|TRBV5-1|-|TRBJ2-7
TGCGCCAGCAGCCCCTACGGGGGACAGGGGGCGTATGAGCAGTACTTC
CASSPYGGQGAYEQYF
>TRBD1|TRBV20-1|-|TRBJ1-5
TGCAGTGCTAGTCAGGGGGATCATAATCAGCCCCAGCATTTT
CSASQGDHNQPQHF
>-|TRBV4-1|many|TRBJ2-7
TGCGCCAGCAGCCAAGTGAGGGGCTACGAGCAGTACTTC
CASSQVRGYEQYF
>TRBD2|TRBV27|many|TRBJ2-1
TGTGCCAGCAGACGAGCGGGAGGGCCTTTGGATGAGCAGTTCTTC
CASRRAGGPLDEQFF
>TRBD1|TRBV6-1|few|TRBJ1-6
TGTGCCAGCAGAGCGGGACAGTTTAATTCACCCCTCCACTTT
CASRAGQFNSPLHF